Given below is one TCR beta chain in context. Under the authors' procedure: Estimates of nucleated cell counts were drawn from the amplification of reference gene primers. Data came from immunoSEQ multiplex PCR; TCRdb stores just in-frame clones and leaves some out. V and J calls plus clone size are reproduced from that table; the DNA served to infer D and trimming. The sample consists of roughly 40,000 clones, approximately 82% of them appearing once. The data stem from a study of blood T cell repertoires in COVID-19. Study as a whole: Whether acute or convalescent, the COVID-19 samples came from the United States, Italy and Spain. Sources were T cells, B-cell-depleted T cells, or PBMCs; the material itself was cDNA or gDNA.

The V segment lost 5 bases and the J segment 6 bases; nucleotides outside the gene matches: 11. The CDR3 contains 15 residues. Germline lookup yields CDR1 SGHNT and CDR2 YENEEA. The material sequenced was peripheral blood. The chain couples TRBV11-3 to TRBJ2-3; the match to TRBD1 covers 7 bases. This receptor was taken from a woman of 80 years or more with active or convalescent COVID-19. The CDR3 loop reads CASSPTGSPKDTQYF. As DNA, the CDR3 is TGTGCCAGCAGCCCGACAGGGAGCCCTAAGGATACGCAGTATTTT.